A single TCR beta chain is shown here with its context. These data belong to a study of blood T cells in healthy people across ages. Study-wide context: About one barcoded TCR beta cDNA was captured per two T cells.

The CDR3 loop spans 13 amino acids. Trimming took 4 bases from V and 5 from J, leaving 9 bases between them. Germline values: CDR1 SGHDN, CDR2 FVKESK. Through a sample-barcoded 5' primer and a J-beta primer mix, a second PCR was run for roughly 7 to 12 cycles. CDR3-containing paired-end reads numbering at least 2.5 million came from each sample. TCRdb re-derived calls from the 5' RACE reads in MiXCR, one entry per CDR3 protein. The table includes about a million distinct CDR3 sequences, more than 30% detected once. There were at least 5 micrograms of total RNA extracted from every sample. The source material was blood. The chain recombines TRBV14 with TRBJ1-5, with D unclear. The sequence came from a man between 18 and 29 years old in good health. This CDR3 reads CASSRGNHQPQHF. CDR3 coding DNA: TGTGCCAGCAGCCGGGGAAACCATCAGCCCCAGCATTTT.